Below, 29 T cell receptor beta chains from the same sample are listed, as sequenced in a study of beta chain features in type 1 diabetes. The whole isolated RNA underwent reverse transcription, so sequencing captured expressed TCRB transcripts. The data were produced by immunoSEQ multiplex PCR, yet TCRdb's version contains in-frame clones alone and is incomplete. The repertoire has under 350,000 clones, approximately 8.1% of them found once; the top ten carry roughly 0.94%. Source material: central memory CD4+ T cells from blood. These receptors came from a woman aged 18-29 years in good health.

This clone was observed at least ten times. V and J are TRBV9 and TRBJ1-3, with D unresolved. Trimming removed 3 bases at V and 3 bases at J, with 7 bases between. Germline V gives CDR1 SGDLS, CDR2 YYNGEE. CDR3 length equals 13 residues. DNA for the CDR3: TGTGCCAGCAGCGGTGCTTTTGGAAACACCATATATTTT. Its protein is CASSGAFGNTIYF. The whole variable domain, remainder taken from reference TRBV9 and TRBJ1-3, is DSGVTQTPKHLITATGQRVTLRCSPRSGDLSVYWYQQSLDQGLQFLIQYYNGEERAKGNILERFSAQQFPDLHSELNLSSLELGDSALYFCASSGAFGNTIYFGEGSWLTVV.

This rearrangement joins TRBV6-5 to TRBJ1-3, with a tentative D call TRBD1 (5 bases). V was pared by 5 bases and J by 7 bases, with 12 bases between. The CDR3 is 13 amino acids. The V gene's germline CDR1 is MNHEY and CDR2 SVGAGI. CDR3 bases: TGTGCCAGCAGTGCGGACGAGGGGAACACCATATATTTT. It encodes CASSADEGNTIYF.

This clone came up a few times. This chain uses TRBV15 with TRBJ1-1, with 8 nucleotides matching TRBD1. Germline loops: CDR1 LNHNV, CDR2 YYDKDF (reference sequence). J gave up 6 bases and V 3 bases, and 3 bases lay outside the gene matches. The CDR3 has 13 amino acids. The CDR3 DNA follows: TGTGCCACCAGCAGGAAACAGGGGGCTGAAGCTTTCTTT. It specifies CATSRKQGAEAFF.

This chain connects TRBV9 to TRBJ2-7, with 8 bases that match TRBD2. Germline V gene lookup returns CDR1 SGDLS and CDR2 YYNGEE. This CDR3 is 14 amino acids long. Trimming took 4 bases from V and 2 from J; bases not matched to a gene: 5. The CDR3 DNA is TGTGCCAGCAGCTTCGGGACTAGTACCTACGAGCAGTACTTC. This translates into CASSFGTSTYEQYF.

This clone was recorded many times. The chain recombines TRBV7-9 with TRBJ2-7; D perhaps matches TRBD2 (6 bases). Germline CDR1 and CDR2: SEHNR and FQNEAQ (reference sequence). The CDR3 contains 14 residues. The ends were cut back, 2 bases at V and 7 bases at J, with 15 bases in the middle. CDR3 sequence reads: CASSLPAPREEQYF. CDR3 bases: TGTGCCAGCAGCTTACCAGCGCCCCGGGAGGAGCAGTACTTC. The entire variable domain, with the rest obtained from reference TRBV7-9 and TRBJ2-7, is as follows: DTGVSQNPRHKITKRGQNVTFRCDPISEHNRLYWYRQTLGQGPEFLTYFQNEAQLEKSRLLSDRFSAERPKGSFSTLEIQRTEQGDSAMYLCASSLPAPREEQYFGPGTRLTVT.

This clone has a handful of counts. The chain combines TRBV23-1 with TRBJ1-6, with D uncertain. TRBV23-1 is assigned to the ORF class and has an uncertain function. V lost 3 bases, J lost 3 bases, and 15 bases lay in between. The CDR3 is 17 amino acids. The CDR3 DNA sequence: TGCGCCAGCAGTCACGATTGCGGGGTCGGCTATAATTCACCCCTCCACTTT. Translated, it gives CASSHDCGVGYNSPLHF.

By frequency in the sample, this clone is medium-sized (0.01 to 0.1%). V and J are TRBV28 and TRBJ1-5, with D unresolved. V lost 7 bases to trimming and J lost 8 bases, with 15 bases between them. Germline V gene lookup returns CDR1 MDHEN and CDR2 SYDVKM. The CDR3 length is 13 residues. The CDR3, as DNA: TGTGCCAGCACATCGGGCTGGTCCGAGCCCCAGCATTTT. Its translation: CASTSGWSEPQHF.

This sequence joins TRBV2 and TRBJ1-1, with TRBD1 as a possible D gene (5 bases). Germline V gene sequence: CDR1 SNHLY, CDR2 FYNNEI. The CDR3 runs to 17 residues. Trimming removed 6 bases at V and 4 bases at J, with 24 bases between. CDR3: CASSPRVWEGAGTEAFF. The CDR3, as DNA: TGTGCCAGCAGCCCCAGGGTTTGGGAGGGTGCGGGCACTGAAGCTTTCTTT.

This clone was recorded a few times. The gene calls are TRBV25-1 and TRBJ1-5; D possibly corresponds to TRBD1 (6 bases). The V gene lost 4 bases and the J gene lost 5 bases, with 21 bases spanning the gap. CDR3 length: 17 amino acids. Per germline, CDR1 MGHDK and CDR2 SYGVNS. CDR3 sequence reads: CASSGVDTGRGDQPQHF. CDR3 sequence (DNA): TGTGCCAGCAGTGGAGTTGACACAGGGAGAGGGGATCAGCCCCAGCATTTT.

The chain couples TRBV30 to TRBJ1-4; D gene uncertain. CDR1 is GTSNPN, CDR2 SVGIG, per germline (reference sequence). CDR3 length: 15 residues. Trimming shortened V by 4 bases and J by 7 bases, and 19 bases separated the two germline ends. Here the CDR3 DNA reads TGTGCCTGGACCCCCAGGTTCAAGGTTGGTGAAAAACTGTTTTTT. It specifies CAWTPRFKVGEKLFF.

This clone was seen only a few times. This rearrangement joins TRBV15 to TRBJ2-4, with 10 bases that match TRBD1. The CDR3 consists of 18 residues. Germline V CDR1 and CDR2: LNHNV, YYDKDF (reference sequence). Trimming at V came to 4 bases and at J to 0 bases, leaving 9 bases not matched to a gene. CDR3 nucleotide sequence: TGTGCCACCAGCACTGGGGACAGGGGAGCTCTAGCCAAAAACATTCAGTACTTC. This translates into CATSTGDRGALAKNIQYF.

With respect to this clone: It may be a read error: a sequence one base away is much more abundant. Additional DNA sequences in this sample encode the identical CDR3. CDR3 sequence reads: CASSLGPTGAGANVLTF. The CDR3 DNA reads as TGTGCCAGCAGCTTGGGGCCGACAGGGGCGGGGGCCAACGTCCTGACTTTC. The V call is TRBV7-2, the J call TRBJ2-6, with 8 positions matching TRBD1. This CDR3 comprises 17 residues. V lost 3 bases to trimming and J lost 4 bases; unmatched junction nucleotides: 8. Germline assignment: CDR1 SGHTA and CDR2 FQGNSA. Full variable domain (outside the CDR3, taken from reference TRBV7-2 and TRBJ2-6): GAGVSQSPSNKVTEKGKDVELRCDPISGHTALYWYRQSLGQGLEFLIYFQGNSAPDKSGLPSDRFSAERTGGSVSTLTIQRTQQEDSAVYLCASSLGPTGAGANVLTFGAGSRLTVL.

J is TRBJ1-1 and V is TRBV28; tentatively, D is TRBD1 (6 bases). This CDR3 spans 14 amino acids. Deletions cut 5 bases from V and 1 base from J, with 11 bases between. Germline CDR1 reads MDHEN; CDR2 reads SYDVKM. The CDR3 region has the DNA TGTGCCAGCAGTACCCGGACAGAGAACACTGAAGCTTTCTTT. Encoded protein: CASSTRTENTEAFF.

This clone turned up a few times. The chain employs TRBV10-2 and TRBJ1-5; D gene uncertain. The germline V and J ends were trimmed by 3 bases and 1 base, with 10 bases remaining between them. Per the germline V gene, CDR1 is WSHSY and CDR2 is SAAADI. CDR3 length: 15 residues. In nucleotides, the CDR3 is TGCGCCAGCAGTGATCGGTACGGAAGCAATCAGCCCCAGCATTTT. Its translation: CASSDRYGSNQPQHF.

V usage is TRBV19 and J usage is TRBJ1-2; D perhaps matches TRBD1 (5 bases). The V end lost 5 bases, the J end lost 5 bases, and 18 bases lay between the germline ends. The CDR3 spans 15 residues. CDR1 is LNHDA and CDR2 is SQIVND in the germline V gene (reference sequence). CDR3 in amino acids: CASSFESTGTYGYTF. The CDR3 DNA follows: TGTGCCAGTAGTTTCGAGTCCACAGGAACTTATGGCTACACCTTC.

The rearrangement links TRBV15 to TRBJ1-5, with D hard to call. There are 12 residues in the CDR3. Germline loops: CDR1 LNHNV, CDR2 YYDKDF (reference sequence). Trimming removed 0 bases from V and 6 bases from J, with 3 bases in between. In DNA form, the CDR3 reads TGTGCCACCAGCAGAGACAGTCAGCCCCAGCATTTT. Its translation is CATSRDSQPQHF.

This clone has a count of ten or more. This chain joins TRBV25-1 and TRBJ2-1, with D perhaps matching TRBD2 (5 bases). Trimming shortened V by 8 bases and J by 3 bases, and 11 bases separated the two germline ends. CDR1 and CDR2 (germline): MGHDK, SYGVNS. This CDR3 region has 13 residues. The DNA for the CDR3 is TGTGCCAGCGCCGGCGGAGGCTACAATGAGCAGTTCTTC. Amino acid sequence: CASAGGGYNEQFF.

With respect to this clone: Additional DNA sequences in this sample encode the identical CDR3. V is TRBV15 and J is TRBJ1-5; no clear D. V lost 1 base to trimming and J lost 5 bases, with 3 bases between them. The germline V gene encodes CDR1 LNHNV and CDR2 YYDKDF (reference sequence). The CDR3 sequence is 12 residues long. The CDR3 spells CATSRVDQPQHF. The CDR3 bases are TGTGCCACCAGCAGAGTGGATCAGCCCCAGCATTTT.

This clone was seen repeatedly, ten times or more. The CDR3 region has the DNA TGTGCCAGCAGCTTGGAAGGATGGGACAAGGAAGAGACCCAGTACTTC. This gives the protein CASSLEGWDKEETQYF. The rearrangement joins TRBV5-4 to TRBJ2-5, with a tentative D call TRBD1 (6 bases). Per germline, CDR1 SGHNT and CDR2 YYREEE (reference sequence). V lost 0 bases and J lost 3, with 15 bases in between. The CDR3 has 16 residues. The entire variable domain, with the rest obtained from reference TRBV5-4 and TRBJ2-5, is as follows: ETGVTQSPTHLIKTRGQQVTLRCSSQSGHNTVSWYQQALGQGPQFIFQYYREEENGRGNFPPRFSGLQFPNYSSELNVNALELDDSALYLCASSLEGWDKEETQYFGPGTRLLVL.

This clone has ten or more counts. The chain recombines TRBV5-1 with TRBJ2-1; 9 nucleotides agree with TRBD2. This CDR3 has 15 amino acids. CDR1 is SGHRS and CDR2 is YFSETQ in the germline V gene. The trim removed 0 bases at V and 5 bases at J, leaving 3 bases unmatched. The CDR3 region is CASSLGASGDNEQFF. The CDR3 nucleotides are TGCGCCAGCAGCTTGGGAGCTAGCGGGGACAATGAGCAGTTCTTC. Combining the CDR3 with reference TRBV5-1 and TRBJ2-1 gives the whole variable domain KAGVTQTPRYLIKTRGQQVTLSCSPISGHRSVSWYQQTPGQGLQFLFEYFSETQRNKGNFPGRFSGRQFSNSRSEMNVSTLELGDSALYLCASSLGASGDNEQFFGPGTRLTVL.

The V and J genes are TRBV4-2 and TRBJ2-1, with D perhaps matching TRBD2 (6 bases). The CDR3 consists of 12 residues. V lost 6 bases and J lost 15, with 18 bases in between. Germline CDR1 is LGHNA and CDR2 is YNFKEQ. The CDR3 DNA reads as TGTGCCAGCAGTCACGGGGCGGGATCTCGGTTCTTC. Amino acids: CASSHGAGSRFF.

Ten or more counts support this clone. The rearrangement joins TRBV2 to TRBJ2-1; 8 bases fit TRBD1. From germline, CDR1 is SNHLY and CDR2 FYNNEI. J lost 11 bases, V lost 8 bases, and 8 bases had no gene match. There are 12 residues in the CDR3. CDR3 loop: CASRGTGGKQFF. The CDR3 DNA follows: TGTGCCAGCCGAGGGACAGGCGGCAAGCAGTTCTTC.

As for this clone: It may be a read error: a sequence one base away is much more abundant. The sample has other DNA sequences that encode this CDR3 too. DNA for the CDR3: TGTGCCAGCAGCTTAGACGGGAACACAGATACGCAGTATTTT. As protein: CASSLDGNTDTQYF. The rearrangement links TRBV7-9 to TRBJ2-3, with D possibly being TRBD2 (5 bases). The ends were cut back, 1 base at V and 2 bases at J, with 7 bases in the middle. Per germline, CDR1 SEHNR and CDR2 FQNEAQ (reference sequence). The CDR3 is 14 amino acids. Full variable domain (rest looked up from reference TRBV7-9 and TRBJ2-3): DTGVSQNPRHKITKRGQNVTFRCDPISEHNRLYWYRQTLGQGPEFLTYFQNEAQLEKSRLLSDRFSAERPKGSFSTLEIQRTEQGDSAMYLCASSLDGNTDTQYFGPGTRLTVL.

Points on this clone: The germline gene is not matched at one end of the junction; a read error may be the cause. The rearrangement links TRBV6-1 to TRBJ1-2, with 10 nucleotides matching TRBD1. CDR1 is MNHNS, CDR2 SASEGT, per germline. The CDR3 runs to 14 residues. The CDR3 DNA reads TGTGCCAGCAGCGAAGACAGGGGGCGGCGTGGCTACACCTTC. It is translated as CASSEDRGRRGYTF.

On this clone itself: Other DNA sequences from this sample encode an identical CDR3 as well. V and J are TRBV5-1 and TRBJ1-5; unclear D gene. CDR1 SGHRS and CDR2 YFSETQ come from the germline V gene. This CDR3 spans 14 amino acids. V was clipped by 2 bases and J by 2 bases, with 8 bases between them. CDR3 DNA: TGCGCCAGCAGCTTAGGTGATGGCAATCAGCCCCAGCATTTT. Translation gives CASSLGDGNQPQHF. Supplemented by reference TRBV5-1 and TRBJ1-5, the full variable domain reads KAGVTQTPRYLIKTRGQQVTLSCSPISGHRSVSWYQQTPGQGLQFLFEYFSETQRNKGNFPGRFSGRQFSNSRSEMNVSTLELGDSALYLCASSLGDGNQPQHFGDGTRLSIL.

V gene TRBV7-9 combines with J gene TRBJ2-5; unclear D gene. Germline assignment: CDR1 SEHNR and CDR2 FQNEAQ (reference sequence). The ends were cut back, 5 bases at V and 1 base at J, with 5 bases in the middle. The CDR3 spans 12 residues. The chain's CDR3 is CASSLTQETQYF. CDR3 nucleotides: TGTGCCAGCAGCCTCACCCAAGAGACCCAGTACTTC.

This clone was detected a few times. The CDR3 loop reads CASSQVRAGHEQYF. The DNA for the CDR3 is TGCGCCAGCAGCCAAGTTAGAGCGGGGCACGAGCAGTACTTC. This chain links TRBV4-3 with TRBJ2-7; 7 bases align to TRBD2. J was trimmed by 5 bases and V by 1 base; bases with no gene match: 5. Germline loops: CDR1 LGHNA, CDR2 YSLEER. There are 14 residues in the CDR3.

This clone was recorded many times. The chain carries TRBV5-4 and TRBJ1-1; no clear D gene. Germline V gene data show CDR1 as SGHNT and CDR2 as YYREEE (reference sequence). This CDR3 has 17 residues. Trimming took 0 bases from V and 4 from J, leaving 19 bases between them. The CDR3 spells CASSLVVAAKSGTEAFF. In nucleotides, the CDR3 is TGTGCCAGCAGCTTGGTCGTGGCAGCTAAAAGTGGCACTGAAGCTTTCTTT.

This chain uses TRBV7-2 with TRBJ2-4, with D possibly matching TRBD1 (6 bases). CDR3 size: 18 residues. V lost 1 base and J lost 0, with 16 bases in between. The germline gives CDR1 SGHTA, CDR2 FQGNSA. CDR3: CASSLVGRGLLAKNIQYF. CDR3 nucleotide sequence: TGTGCCAGCAGCTTAGTCGGAAGGGGGTTACTAGCCAAAAACATTCAGTACTTC. Full variable domain (remainder filled in from reference TRBV7-2 and TRBJ2-4): GAGVSQSPSNKVTEKGKDVELRCDPISGHTALYWYRQSLGQGLEFLIYFQGNSAPDKSGLPSDRFSAERTGGSVSTLTIQRTQQEDSAVYLCASSLVGRGLLAKNIQYFGAGTRLSVL.